The present TCR beta chain was sequenced within a study of cytomegalovirus exposure and HLA in healthy donors. The PCR made use of 60 Vbeta and 13 Jbeta primers. Using immunoSEQ multiplex PCR, the repertoire was profiled, and TCRdb retains in-frame clones only, with some absent. The sample includes some 150,000 clones, around three fifths of them seen just once. Study-wide findings and caveats: CMV serostatus was the only recorded immune exposure for donors. Across donors, sequencing depth was assumed by presence/absence analyses to be roughly uniform. Previously analyzed data showed that most TCR beta V segments were productive at a frequency of about 87% or about 30%.

As to this clone: What it binds is not known.

Germline assignment: CDR1 MNHEY and CDR2 SMNVEV (reference sequence). The V gene lost 5 bases and the J gene lost 1 base, with 14 bases spanning the gap. The CDR3 runs 16 residues. The chain employs TRBV27 and TRBJ2-2, with D possibly TRBD2 on 6 matching bases. The TCR was taken from a woman under 40 in good health and CMV-seropositive. Sequenced input: PBMCs. The DNA of the CDR3 is TGTGCCAGCAGTCCCCCCGGAGGGCGGAACACCGGGGAGCTGTTTTTT. Protein sequence: CASSPPGGRNTGELFF.